This record covers a single TCR beta chain. No antigen is known for it. The data were obtained in a study of graft-versus-host responses after intestinal transplantation. In the study overall: Transplant recipients had multivisceral, liver-intestinal, or isolated intestinal grafts.

Study-wide findings and caveats: Researchers found peak circulating GvH clone levels linked to early post-transplant HvG declines.

CDR3 size: 16 residues. After removal of 6 bases from V and 0 bases from J, the junction contained 5 bases not matched to a gene. Germline CDR1 reads SNHLY; CDR2 reads FYNNEI. Clones were sequenced by immunoSEQ multiplex PCR, and TCRdb holds only the in-frame ones, with some missing. Of around 130,000 clones listed, around 90% were seen once; the top ten hold around 0.15%. The sequence was obtained from a human donor who received an intestinal transplant. This specimen consisted of unstimulated CD4+ T cells sorted from spleen or lymph node cells, obtained before intestinal transplant. The chain has TRBV2 and TRBJ1-4, with TRBD1 identical over 9 bases. The CDR3 here is CASRETGGATNEKLFF. Here the CDR3 DNA reads TGTGCCAGCAGGGAGACAGGGGGAGCAACTAATGAAAAACTGTTTTTT.